These 32 T cell receptor beta chains originate from one sample sequenced in a study of low-dose radiotherapy and immunotherapy resistance in tumors. The time point denotes: before trial treatment. Primers used for first-strand cDNA, a TRAV- and TRBV-specific set, covered both alpha and beta chains. Amplification, which lasted 20 to 25 PCR cycles, used a constant-region primer and V-primer adapter to amplify TCRs. Each CDR3 protein gets one entry after TCRdb re-called the reads with MiXCR. The sample contains over 65,000 distinct CDR3 sequences, roughly a sixth of which appear only once. The sequences come from PBMCs, collected before treatment. Receptor source: a male donor with prostate cancer.

This clonotype was counted ten times or more. The gene calls are TRBV20-1 and TRBJ2-7, with 9 bases identical to TRBD2. From germline, CDR1 is DFQATT and CDR2 SNEGSKA (reference sequence). V was clipped by 4 bases and J by 2 bases; unmatched bases: 3. This CDR3 is built from 13 residues. CDR3 protein: CSAMTSGPYEQYF. The CDR3 DNA sequence: TGCAGTGCTATGACTAGCGGACCCTACGAGCAGTACTTC.

This clonotype was seen many times. The CDR3 sequence: CASSPRDRGNNEQFF. CDR3 nucleotides: TGTGCCAGCAGCCCCAGGGACAGGGGCAACAATGAGCAGTTCTTC. V gene TRBV11-3 combines with J gene TRBJ2-1; 10 bases match TRBD1. V lost 5 bases to trimming and J lost 5 bases; unmatched junction nucleotides: 6. This CDR3 contains 15 residues. Germline CDR1 SGHNT, CDR2 YENEEA. The variable domain in full, completed from reference TRBV11-3 and TRBJ2-1, reads EAGVVQSPRYKIIEKKQPVAFWCNPISGHNTLYWYLQNLGQGPELLIRYENEEAVDDSQLPKDRFSAERLKGVDSTLKIQPAELGDSAVYLCASSPRDRGNNEQFFGPGTRLTVL.

This clonotype has ten or more counts. The junction departs from the called germline gene at one end, perhaps through a read error. This chain connects TRBV5-8 to TRBJ2-2; 7 nucleotides agree with TRBD1. CDR1 is SGHTS and CDR2 is YDEGEE in the germline V gene. This CDR3 is built from 15 residues. The CDR3 region has the DNA TGCGCCAGCAGGCCAGGACAGGAATTAACCGGGGAGCTGTTTTTT. Its translation: CASRPGQELTGELFF. Full variable domain (remainder filled in from reference TRBV5-8 and TRBJ2-2): EAGVTQSPTHLIKTRGQQATLRCSPISGHTSVYWYQQALGLGLQFLLWYDEGEERNRGNFPPRFSGRQFPNYSSELNVNALELEDSALYLCASRPGQELTGELFFGEGSRLTVL.

Of note for this clonotype: A far larger clone is just one base off, so this is likely a read error. Here the CDR3 omits its conserved ending phenylalanine or tryptophan, so a read error is the likely source. This chain uses TRBV7-9 with TRBJ2-7; TRBD1 matches at 9 bases. Germline trimming cut 1 base from V and 3 bases from J; bases unmatched to any gene: 7. The CDR3 length is 16 residues. CDR1 and CDR2 (germline): SEHNR, FQNEAQ (reference sequence). CDR3 region: CASSLGTGDEGYEQYL. The CDR3, as DNA: TGTGCCAGCAGCTTAGGGACAGGGGATGAAGGCTACGAGCAGTACCTC.

This clonotype was counted many times. V usage is TRBV19 and J usage is TRBJ1-6; weak D call: TRBD1 (5 bases). The CDR3 extends over 14 amino acids. CDR1 and CDR2 from the germline V gene are LNHDA and SQIVND (reference sequence). The V and J ends lost 5 bases and 6 bases respectively, with 11 bases between them. The DNA for the CDR3 is TGTGCCAGTAGTCCCGGGGGGGTTAATTCACCCCTCCACTTT. Translation: CASSPGGVNSPLHF.

This clonotype was recorded many times. This chain links TRBV10-3 with TRBJ2-7; D remains unclear. In germline, CDR1 is ENHRY, CDR2 SYGVKD. Trimming cost V 2 bases and J 6 bases, with 14 bases left between them. This CDR3 spans 14 amino acids. CDR3 loop: CAISEGMGNPEQYF. The DNA of the CDR3 is TGTGCCATCAGTGAGGGGATGGGGAATCCCGAGCAGTACTTC.

This clonotype appeared many times. The gene calls are TRBV6-2 or TRBV6-3 and TRBJ2-7, with D tentatively TRBD1 or TRBD2 (5 bases each). The CDR3 is 13 residues long. Between the trimmed V and J ends, which lost 7 bases and 6 bases, there was a span of 16 bases. The germline gives CDR1 MNHEY, CDR2 SVGEGT. CDR3 DNA sequence: TGTGCCAGCATTTCGGGGCGAGGTGGCGAGCAGTACTTC. Its translation is CASISGRGGEQYF.

The sample holds many counts of this clonotype. The chain uses TRBV12-3 or TRBV12-4 and TRBJ2-7; 7 positions match TRBD1. The junction had 7 bases not matched to a gene; V was cut back by 5 bases and J by 6 bases. The CDR3 is made up of 13 amino acids. CDR3 DNA: TGTGCCAGCAGTCCCCGGGACAGCTTCGAGCAGTACTTC. Its translation: CASSPRDSFEQYF.

This clonotype was picked up many times. The chain recombines TRBV7-9 with TRBJ2-1; 8 bases map to TRBD1. CDR3 length equals 16 residues. V gave up 1 base and J gave up 4 bases; unmatched junction bases: 6. CDR1 and CDR2 (germline): SEHNR, FQNEAQ (reference sequence). The CDR3 coding sequence is TGTGCCAGCAGCTTAGGCGGAGACAGGGGATACAATGAGCAGTTCTTC. Translating it yields CASSLGGDRGYNEQFF.

This clonotype showed up many times. The genes are TRBV2 and TRBJ2-3, with D possibly TRBD2 on 7 matching bases. From germline, CDR1 is SNHLY and CDR2 FYNNEI. V shed 8 bases and J shed 4 bases, with 16 bases lying between them. The length of the CDR3 is 14 residues. The CDR3 region has the DNA TGTGCCAGCCAAGGGGGGGGTATGGCAGATACGCAGTATTTT. This gives the protein CASQGGGMADTQYF.

As concerns this clonotype: A far larger clone differs by one base, so this is likely a read error. V is TRBV6-8 and J is TRBJ1-4; tentatively, D is TRBD1 (6 bases). Looked up from germline, CDR1 is MNHGY and CDR2 is SAAAGT. This CDR3 comprises 15 residues. The germline V and J ends were trimmed by 8 bases and 5 bases, with 18 bases remaining between them. CDR3 amino acids: CASRRPGTLNEKLFF. The DNA of the CDR3 is TGTGCCAGCCGTCGGCCGGGGACATTGAATGAAAAACTGTTTTTT.

The chain uses TRBV5-1 and TRBJ1-4; D is perhaps TRBD1 (6 bases). With 8 bases removed from V and 2 bases from J, the gap between germline ends came to 22 bases. This CDR3 region has 17 residues. CDR1 and CDR2 (germline): SGHRS, YFSETQ. The CDR3 DNA is TGCGCCAGGAGCCCACGGTCGGGGGCTGGCACTAATGAAAAACTGTTTTTT. Protein product: CARSPRSGAGTNEKLFF. The full variable domain, completed using reference TRBV5-1 and TRBJ1-4, is KAGVTQTPRYLIKTRGQQVTLSCSPISGHRSVSWYQQTPGQGLQFLFEYFSETQRNKGNFPGRFSGRQFSNSRSEMNVSTLELGDSALYLCARSPRSGAGTNEKLFFGSGTQLSVL.

This clonotype was observed many times. The chain employs TRBV5-1 and TRBJ2-7, with D hard to call. Trimming took off 4 bases at V and 6 bases at J, with 8 bases between the two ends. The germline V gene has CDR1 SGHRS and CDR2 YFSETQ. The CDR3 spans 11 residues. The CDR3 DNA is TGCGCCAGCAGCCAGATGGGCGAGCAGTACTTC. Residues: CASSQMGEQYF.

There are many counts of this clonotype. Compared with germline, one end of the junction differs, possibly owing to a read error. The rearrangement links TRBV7-2 to TRBJ2-7; 11 bases are a match to TRBD2. Germline loops: CDR1 SGHTA, CDR2 FQGNSA. This CDR3 has 13 residues. CDR3: CASSLAGGPEQYF. CDR3 DNA: TGTGCCAGCAGCCTAGCGGGGGGACCCGAGCAGTACTTC.

V usage is TRBV7-9 and J usage is TRBJ1-3; the D is unclear. Germline V CDR1 and CDR2: SEHNR, FQNEAQ (reference sequence). The V end was cut by 2 bases, the J end by 1 base, with 15 bases between. This CDR3 region has 17 residues. The CDR3 bases are TGTGCCAGCAGCTTACAAACCCGGGCCTCTTCTGGAAACACCATATATTTT. As protein: CASSLQTRASSGNTIYF.

The chain recombines TRBV6-2 or TRBV6-3 with TRBJ1-1, with D possibly matching TRBD1 (5 bases). V was shortened by 7 bases and J by 1 base, with 16 bases between the two germline ends. The CDR3 extends over 15 amino acids. From germline, CDR1 is MNHEY and CDR2 SVGEGT. CDR3 sequence reads: CASTGSGDGNTEAFF. CDR3 DNA sequence: TGTGCCAGCACAGGGTCAGGCGACGGGAACACTGAAGCTTTCTTT.

In its sample, this clonotype was seen many times. In DNA form, the CDR3 reads TGTGCCAGTACTCCCGGCGACGGGAATTATGGCTACACCTTC. Protein sequence: CASTPGDGNYGYTF. The V gene is TRBV19, the J gene TRBJ1-2; D gene ambiguous. CDR1 and CDR2 (germline): LNHDA, SQIVND (reference sequence). Trimming pared 7 bases from V and 5 bases from J, leaving 17 bases between. The CDR3 spans 14 residues.

This clonotype was detected only a few times. The chain has TRBV29-1 and TRBJ1-4; no clear D gene. Germline V gene sequence: CDR1 SQVTM, CDR2 ANQGSEA. V lost 4 bases and J lost 6, with 15 bases in between. The CDR3 runs 14 residues. CDR3 nucleotide sequence: TGCAGCGTTGTTTGGAGCGCAAGGGATGAAAAACTGTTTTTT. It encodes CSVVWSARDEKLFF.

This clonotype was seen many times. The chain is built from TRBV6-2 or TRBV6-3 and TRBJ1-5; D perhaps matches TRBD1 (5 bases). This CDR3 has 14 amino acids. Germline V gene lookup returns CDR1 MNHEY and CDR2 SVGEGT. Trimming shortened V by 6 bases and J by 7 bases, and 16 bases separated the two germline ends. The CDR3 DNA sequence: TGTGCCAGCAGACCAGTCAGGGTGTTGCAGCCCCAGCATTTT. Translated, it gives CASRPVRVLQPQHF.

This clonotype was counted ten times or more. V gene TRBV5-4 combines with J gene TRBJ2-1; 9 bases map to TRBD2. The CDR3 extends over 15 amino acids. V was pared by 0 bases and J by 5 bases, with 3 bases of the junction left unmatched. Germline V CDR1 and CDR2: SGHNT, YYREEE (reference sequence). The CDR3 loop reads CASSLGASGDNEQFF. The CDR3 region has the DNA TGTGCCAGCAGCTTGGGGGCTAGCGGGGACAATGAGCAGTTCTTC.

This clonotype was detected a few times. J is TRBJ2-5 and V is TRBV12-3 or TRBV12-4; D is possibly TRBD2 (5 bases). This CDR3 has 14 residues. V was cut by 3 bases and J by 5 bases, with 13 bases left in between. Here the CDR3 DNA reads TGTGCCAGCAGTTTTCCCCCGGGGTCTGAGACCCAGTACTTC. It codes for CASSFPPGSETQYF.

With regard to this clonotype: This likely came from a read error, as a far larger clone is one base away. The chain joins TRBV6-2 or TRBV6-3 to TRBJ1-4, with D possibly TRBD1 on 6 matching bases. This CDR3 contains 12 residues. Germline V gene lookup returns CDR1 MNHEY and CDR2 SVGEGT. The DNA of the CDR3 is TGTACCAGCAATTTACAGGGAGGTGAACTGTTTTTT. This translates into CTSNLQGGELFF.

Worth noting for this clonotype: It is unclear where the CDR3 begins or ends on the DNA, so no DNA is shown, and the CDR3 is as TCRdb lists it. The gene calls are TRBV5-1 and TRBJ2-2; the table's TRBD2 call for D was not verified on the DNA. In germline, CDR1 is SGHRS, CDR2 YFSETQ. The CDR3 comprises 14 residues, both ends counted. The CDR3 spells CASSLTGGGELFFF.

J is TRBJ2-1 and V is TRBV7-9, with a tentative D call TRBD2 (6 bases). V lost 5 bases to trimming and J lost 6 bases, with 14 bases between them. The CDR3 is 14 residues long. In germline, CDR1 is SEHNR, CDR2 FQNEAQ (reference sequence). The CDR3 loop is CASSVGLRGNEQFF. As DNA, the CDR3 is TGTGCCAGCAGCGTGGGACTGCGGGGCAATGAGCAGTTCTTC.

This clonotype was seen many times. The chain links TRBV29-1 to TRBJ2-7, with D possibly TRBD2 on 6 matching bases. V was clipped by 4 bases and J by 3 bases, with 10 bases between them. The V gene's germline CDR1 is SQVTM and CDR2 ANQGSEA. CDR3 size: 12 residues. The CDR3 DNA reads TGCAGCGTTGTGGGGGGTAGCTACGAGCAGTACTTC. This sequence encodes CSVVGGSYEQYF.

This clonotype was seen repeatedly, ten times or more. The chain recombines TRBV13 with TRBJ1-2; TRBD1 agrees at 7 bases. With V trimmed by 0 bases and J by 4 bases, 8 bases remained unmatched. Germline V gene data show CDR1 as PRHDT and CDR2 as FYEKMQ (reference sequence). This CDR3 comprises 16 residues. The CDR3, as DNA: TGTGCCAGCAGCTTAGGGACAGGGCCCCTTCCCTATGGCTACACCTTC. Its protein is CASSLGTGPLPYGYTF.

The rearrangement uses TRBV11-2 and TRBJ2-1; D gene uncertain. Trimming removed 1 base from V and 3 bases from J, with 7 bases in between. This CDR3 has 14 amino acids. Per the germline V gene, CDR1 is SGHAT and CDR2 is FQNNGV. The CDR3 protein is CASSLGRDYNEQFF. CDR3 nucleotides: TGTGCCAGCAGCTTAGGGAGAGACTACAATGAGCAGTTCTTC.

The chain has TRBV6-2 or TRBV6-3 and TRBJ2-3, with 12 bases identical to TRBD1. CDR1 and CDR2 from the germline V gene are MNHEY and SVGEGT. The CDR3 has 17 amino acids. Trimming took 5 bases from V and 4 from J; bases not matched to a gene: 10. The CDR3 DNA follows: TGTGCCAGCAGTGAAGGGGACAGGGGGCAAGCTTCAGATACGCAGTATTTT. Translation gives CASSEGDRGQASDTQYF.

Ten or more counts support this clonotype. In DNA, the CDR3 is TGCGCCAGCAGCCAAAGAGAGGATAGCAATCAGCCCCAGCATTTT. It yields the protein CASSQREDSNQPQHF. V and J are TRBV5-1 and TRBJ1-5; D is unclear. Between the trimmed V and J ends, which lost 4 bases and 0 bases, there was a span of 11 bases. The CDR3 contains 15 residues. Per the germline V gene, CDR1 is SGHRS and CDR2 is YFSETQ.

The chain employs TRBV7-2 and TRBJ2-2; TRBD2 is a possible D gene (6 bases). Germline V gene data show CDR1 as SGHTA and CDR2 as FQGNSA. The CDR3 covers 18 residues. V lost 5 bases, J lost 2 bases, and 21 bases lay in between. The CDR3: CASSPPGGAGPNTGELFF. CDR3 coding DNA: TGTGCCAGCAGCCCCCCAGGAGGGGCAGGCCCAAACACCGGGGAGCTGTTTTTT.

About this clonotype: A far larger clone differs by one base, so this is likely a read error. V and J are TRBV18 and TRBJ2-1, with 7 bases fitting TRBD2. Germline V gene data show CDR1 as KGHSH and CDR2 as LQKENI. The J segment lost 10 bases and the V segment lost 0 bases, leaving 6 bases of the junction unmatched. This CDR3 is built from 14 residues. The CDR3 loop is CASSPPGRSGEQFF. CDR3 in DNA: TGTGCCAGCTCACCACCCGGGAGGAGCGGCGAGCAGTTCTTC. Variable domain in full (rest from reference TRBV18 and TRBJ2-1): NAGVMQNPRHLVRRRGQEARLRCSPMKGHSHVYWYRQLPEEGLKFMVYLQKENIIDESGMPKERFSAEFPKEGPSILRIQQVVRGDSAAYFCASSPPGRSGEQFFGPGTRLTVL.

This clonotype was picked up many times. The V and J genes are TRBV20-1 and TRBJ2-2; 8 nucleotides match TRBD2. The CDR3 contains 14 residues. Germline assignment: CDR1 DFQATT and CDR2 SNEGSKA (reference sequence). The ends lost 4 bases at V and 4 bases at J; junction bases unmatched: 5. The CDR3: CSAIRGGGTGELFF. In DNA form, the CDR3 reads TGCAGTGCTATCCGGGGGGGGGGCACCGGGGAGCTGTTTTTT.